This T cell receptor beta chain is drawn from a study of OX40 agonist ivuxolimab in advanced cancers. Turning to the study itself: Ivuxolimab, an agonist antibody against OX40 (CD134), was given to patients.

Whole-study results and caveats: Relative to CD4+ cells, CD8+ T cells on average had more expanded clones. Some of the lowest clonal expansion was seen in partial responders at 0.1-3.0 mg/kg.

Notes on this clone: The antigen is unknown.

The assay was immunoSEQ multiplex PCR, and TCRdb's table has in-frame clones only and misses some. This sample has some 77,000 clones, with around nine tenths found just once. CDR3 size: 14 residues. Germline V gene data show CDR1 as SGHNT and CDR2 as YYREEE (reference sequence). J was trimmed by 6 bases and V by 4 bases; bases with no gene match: 7. The sequenced sample was CD4+ or CD8+ T cells sorted from blood, obtained in a trial of the OX40 agonist ivuxolimab. The chain carries TRBV5-4 and TRBJ1-5; 7 bases agree with TRBD1. This TCR was sampled from an adult with an advanced solid tumor such as melanoma, head and neck, liver or kidney cancer. The DNA of the CDR3 is TGTGCCAGCAGCACACAGGGGTCCAGTCAGCCCCAGCATTTT. Amino acid sequence: CASSTQGSSQPQHF. The full variable domain, in which reference TRBV5-4 and TRBJ1-5 provide the parts outside the CDR3, is ETGVTQSPTHLIKTRGQQVTLRCSSQSGHNTVSWYQQALGQGPQFIFQYYREEENGRGNFPPRFSGLQFPNYSSELNVNALELDDSALYLCASSTQGSSQPQHFGDGTRLSIL.